The sequence of this TCR beta chain was determined in a study of blood T cell repertoires in COVID-19. Looking at the study overall: Nucleic acid was either cDNA or gDNA, and it came from T cells, B-cell-depleted T cells, or PBMCs.

In the authors' methods: Estimation of nucleated cell counts was performed using reference gene primer amplification. The assay was immunoSEQ multiplex PCR, and TCRdb's table has in-frame clones only and misses some. The V and J calls and the clone size are those of that table, but D and trimming were determined from the DNA. The data show some 300,000 clones, over 85% seen once. CDR3 size: 16 residues. With 1 base clipped from V and 0 bases from J, the junction kept 3 bases outside the gene matches. CDR1 and CDR2 (germline): SEHNR, FQNEAQ (reference sequence). V gene TRBV7-9 combines with J gene TRBJ2-3, with TRBD2 matching over 8 bases. Sequencing was performed on PBMCs or T cells enriched from blood (not recorded which). The receptor was derived from a woman aged 25 to 39 who had recovered from COVID-19. Written as DNA, the CDR3 is TGTGCCAGCAGCTTAGATAGCGGGACTAGCACAGATACGCAGTATTTT. Translated: CASSLDSGTSTDTQYF.